A selection of T cell receptor beta chains follows, all from one sample in a study of blood T cell repertoires in COVID-19. Profiling relied on immunoSEQ multiplex PCR, and the TCRdb table lists in-frame clones only, not all of them. The sample carries 200,000 or so clones, roughly 85% recorded once. Sequenced: peripheral blood. These receptor sequences come from a man aged 55 to 70 with acute or convalescent COVID-19. Each CDR3 is given with its conserved first and last residue. Fields, in order: D gene, V gene, J gene, clone size, CDR3 DNA, CDR3 protein. A D gene is named only where the DNA matches it firmly. Not every row has a clone size; where given, it reads once, few, many or a size class.

.	TRBV6-5	TRBJ2-6	.	TGTGCCAGCAGAGAGGGATCGGCTGGGGCCAACGTCCTGACTTTC	CASREGSAGANVLTF
.	TRBV28	TRBJ2-7	.	TGTGCCTCGGGCGTTGGGGACTTCGAGCAGTACTTC	CASGVGDFEQYF
TRBD1	TRBV5-5	TRBJ1-4	.	TGTGCCAGCAGCCGGGGGCCAGGGGGGAATGAAAAACTGTTTTTT	CASSRGPGGNEKLFF
.	TRBV3-1/TRBV3-2	TRBJ2-2	few	TGTGCCAGCAGCCAAGAGGCCCCCGCAAAGCTGTTTTTT	CASSQEAPAKLFF
.	TRBV6-5	TRBJ1-1	.	TGTGCCAGCAGTCGACAGGAAGAAGCTTTCTTT	CASSRQEEAFF
.	TRBV4-1	TRBJ1-6	once	TGCGCCAGCAGCCAAGATACCGAGAATTCACCCCTCCACTTT	CASSQDTENSPLHF
TRBD1	TRBV19	TRBJ2-6	.	TGTGCCAGTAGCGGTAACAGGGGGTATGGGGCCAACGTCCTGACTTTC	CASSGNRGYGANVLTF
TRBD2	TRBV28	TRBJ2-5	few	TGTGCCAGCAGACCACGGGGGACTAGCGGGAGAGACCAAGAGACCCAGTACTTC	CASRPRGTSGRDQETQYF
TRBD2	TRBV5-1	TRBJ2-1	.	TGCGCCAGCAGCGCGGGACTAGCGGGGCCCTACAATGAGCAGTTCTTC	CASSAGLAGPYNEQFF
TRBD1	TRBV28	TRBJ1-1	.	TGTGCCGTTCAGGGGGCCGGTACTGAAGCTTTCTTT	CAVQGAGTEAFF
TRBD2	TRBV5-1	TRBJ2-5	.	TGCGCCAGCACCCCGGGACTAGCGGGGTTAAACGAAGAGACCCAGTACTTC	CASTPGLAGLNEETQYF
TRBD1	TRBV6-1	TRBJ1-2	.	TGTGCCAGCAGTGAACCAGGGGGGACCTATGGCTACACCTTC	CASSEPGGTYGYTF
.	TRBV5-1	TRBJ2-7	once	TGCGCCAGCAGCTTGATGTCAGGGTCCACCTACGAGCAGTACTTC	CASSLMSGSTYEQYF
.	TRBV6-5	TRBJ2-1	.	TGTGCCAGCAGTTACCGGGGGGCCCTAACTACCAATGAGCAGTTCTTC	CASSYRGALTTNEQFF
.	TRBV28	TRBJ1-4	.	TGTGCCAGCAGTTTAGCAGATGAAAAACTGTTTTTT	CASSLADEKLFF
TRBD2	TRBV3-1/TRBV3-2	TRBJ2-3	.	TGTGCCAGCAGCCAGACCCAACCGGTTGCGGGAGGGCCGCGGGATACGCAGTATTTT	CASSQTQPVAGGPRDTQYF
.	TRBV9	TRBJ1-4	many	TGTGCCAGCAGCGTAGAGGGGCAGGCTACTAATGAAAAACTGTTTTTT	CASSVEGQATNEKLFF
.	TRBV20-1	TRBJ1-1	.	TGCAGTGCTCCGGGATACACTGAAGCTTTCTTT	CSAPGYTEAFF
TRBD1	TRBV28	TRBJ1-1	few	TGTGCCAGCACCCTAGGGGGCGGATATACTGAAGCTTTCTTT	CASTLGGGYTEAFF
TRBD2	TRBV7-2	TRBJ2-7	.	TGTGCCAGCAGCTCGACCCCCGGGACTAGCGGTTTAAAGTACTTC	CASSSTPGTSGLKYF
TRBD2	TRBV11-3	TRBJ2-1	.	TGTGCCAGCAGCCCTGCCCAGGGACTAGCGGGGTACAATGAGCAGTTCTTC	CASSPAQGLAGYNEQFF
.	TRBV28	TRBJ1-4	.	TGTGCCAGCAGTACAGGGTCGTTTGATGAAAAACTGTTTTTT	CASSTGSFDEKLFF
.	TRBV7-2	TRBJ2-7	.	TGTGCCAGCAGCTACCCCGACAGGACCTACGAGCAGTACTTC	CASSYPDRTYEQYF
.	TRBV5-1	TRBJ2-1	.	TGCGCCAGCAGCTTGGACTACAGGGTGGGGACATTTGGGCAGTTCTTC	CASSLDYRVGTFGQFF
.	TRBV18	TRBJ2-7	.	TGTGCCAGCTCACCACCGCCAGAAAGCTACGAGCAGTACTTC	CASSPPPESYEQYF
.	TRBV6-2/TRBV6-3	TRBJ2-3	.	TGTGCCAGCAGTTACGGGGGCAGGGGCACAGATACGCAGTATTTT	CASSYGGRGTDTQYF
.	TRBV7-9	TRBJ2-7	.	TGTGCCAGCAGCTTAGAACGGTTAGGAGACTACGAGCAGTACTTC	CASSLERLGDYEQYF